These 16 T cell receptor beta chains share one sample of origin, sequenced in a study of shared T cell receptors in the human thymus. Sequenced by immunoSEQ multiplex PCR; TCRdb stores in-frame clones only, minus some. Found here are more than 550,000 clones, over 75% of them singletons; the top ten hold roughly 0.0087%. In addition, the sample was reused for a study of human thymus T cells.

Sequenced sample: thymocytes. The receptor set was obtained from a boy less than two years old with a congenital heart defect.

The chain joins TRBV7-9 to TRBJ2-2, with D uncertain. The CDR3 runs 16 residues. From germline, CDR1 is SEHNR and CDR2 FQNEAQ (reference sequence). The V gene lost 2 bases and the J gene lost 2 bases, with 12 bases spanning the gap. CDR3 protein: CASSLWASPNTGELFF. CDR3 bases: TGTGCCAGCAGCTTATGGGCCTCCCCCAACACCGGGGAGCTGTTTTTT.

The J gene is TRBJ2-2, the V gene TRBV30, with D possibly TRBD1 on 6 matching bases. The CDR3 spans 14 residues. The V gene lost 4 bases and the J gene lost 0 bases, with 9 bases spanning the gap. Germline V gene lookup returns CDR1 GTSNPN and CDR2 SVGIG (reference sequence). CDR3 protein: CAWTGTTNTGELFF. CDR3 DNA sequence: TGTGCCTGGACCGGGACAACGAACACCGGGGAGCTGTTTTTT.

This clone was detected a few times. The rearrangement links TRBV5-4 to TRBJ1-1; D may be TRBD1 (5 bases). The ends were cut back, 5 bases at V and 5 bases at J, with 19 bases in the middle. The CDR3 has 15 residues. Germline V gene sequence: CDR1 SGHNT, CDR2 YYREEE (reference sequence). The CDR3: CASSPVPRGGTEAFF. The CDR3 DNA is TGTGCCAGCAGTCCAGTGCCGCGGGGCGGGACTGAAGCTTTCTTT.

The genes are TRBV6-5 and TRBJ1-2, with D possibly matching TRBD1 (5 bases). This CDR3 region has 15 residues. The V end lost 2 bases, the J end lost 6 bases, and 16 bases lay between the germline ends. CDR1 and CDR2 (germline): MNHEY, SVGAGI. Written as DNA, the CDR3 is TGTGCCAGCAGTTACCCCTCGGGGAGGGGCGATGGCTACACCTTC. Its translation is CASSYPSGRGDGYTF.

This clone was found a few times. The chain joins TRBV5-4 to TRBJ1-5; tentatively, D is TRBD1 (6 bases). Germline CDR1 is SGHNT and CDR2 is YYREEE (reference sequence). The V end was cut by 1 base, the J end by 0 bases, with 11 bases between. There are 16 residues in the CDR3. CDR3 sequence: CASSLTGLNSNQPQHF. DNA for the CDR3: TGTGCCAGCAGCTTGACAGGGCTGAATAGCAATCAGCCCCAGCATTTT.

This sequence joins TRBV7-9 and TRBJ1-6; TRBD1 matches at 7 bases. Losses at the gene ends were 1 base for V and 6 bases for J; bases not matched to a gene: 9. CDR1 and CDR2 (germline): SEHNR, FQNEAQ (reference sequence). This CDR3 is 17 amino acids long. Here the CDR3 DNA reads TGTGCCAGCAGCTTAGGGAGGCTAGGGACAGCTAATTCACCCCTCCACTTT. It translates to CASSLGRLGTANSPLHF.

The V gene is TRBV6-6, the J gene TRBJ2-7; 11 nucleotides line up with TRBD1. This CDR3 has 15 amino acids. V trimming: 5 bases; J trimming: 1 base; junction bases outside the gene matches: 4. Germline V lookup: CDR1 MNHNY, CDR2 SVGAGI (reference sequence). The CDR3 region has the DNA TGTGCCAGCAGTCACGGACAGGGGGCATCCTACGAGCAGTACTTC. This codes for CASSHGQGASYEQYF.

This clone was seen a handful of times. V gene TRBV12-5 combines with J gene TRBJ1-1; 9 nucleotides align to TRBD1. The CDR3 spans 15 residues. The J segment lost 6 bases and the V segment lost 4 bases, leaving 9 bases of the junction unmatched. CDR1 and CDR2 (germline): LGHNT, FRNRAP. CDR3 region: CASGSTTGQGPEAFF. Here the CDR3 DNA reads TGTGCTAGTGGTTCTACGACGGGACAGGGACCTGAAGCTTTCTTT.

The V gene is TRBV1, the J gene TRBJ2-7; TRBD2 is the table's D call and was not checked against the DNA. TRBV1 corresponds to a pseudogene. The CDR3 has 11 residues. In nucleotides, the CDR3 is TGCACCAGCAGCCAACTAAACGAGTTAAGTTTC. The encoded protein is CTSSQLNELSF.

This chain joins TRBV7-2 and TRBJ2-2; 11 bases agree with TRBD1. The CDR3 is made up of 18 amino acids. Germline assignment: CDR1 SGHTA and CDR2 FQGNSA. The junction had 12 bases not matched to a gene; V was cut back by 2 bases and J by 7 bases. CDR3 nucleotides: TGTGCCAGCAGCTTAACGAGTGGACAGGGGGCGCCCCTCGGGGAGCTGTTTTTT. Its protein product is CASSLTSGQGAPLGELFF.

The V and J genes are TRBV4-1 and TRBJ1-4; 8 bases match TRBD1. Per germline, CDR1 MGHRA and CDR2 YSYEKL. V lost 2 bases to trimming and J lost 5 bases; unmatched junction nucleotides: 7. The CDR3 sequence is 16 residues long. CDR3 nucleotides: TGCGCCAGCAGCCAAACCTTGACAGGGGAAAATGAAAAACTGTTTTTT. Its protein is CASSQTLTGENEKLFF.

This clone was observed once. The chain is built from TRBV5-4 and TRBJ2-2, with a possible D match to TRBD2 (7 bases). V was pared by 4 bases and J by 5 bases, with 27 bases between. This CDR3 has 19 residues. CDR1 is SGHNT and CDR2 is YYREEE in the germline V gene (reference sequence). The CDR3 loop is CASSSQGIGPGGGTGELFF. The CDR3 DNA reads TGTGCCAGCAGCAGCCAGGGGATAGGTCCGGGGGGAGGGACCGGGGAGCTGTTTTTT.

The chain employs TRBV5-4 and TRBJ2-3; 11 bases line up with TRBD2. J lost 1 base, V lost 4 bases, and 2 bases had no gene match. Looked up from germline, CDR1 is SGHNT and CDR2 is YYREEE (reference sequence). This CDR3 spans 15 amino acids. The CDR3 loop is CASSEGLAGTDTQYF. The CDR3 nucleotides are TGTGCCAGCAGCGAGGGACTAGCGGGCACAGATACGCAGTATTTT.

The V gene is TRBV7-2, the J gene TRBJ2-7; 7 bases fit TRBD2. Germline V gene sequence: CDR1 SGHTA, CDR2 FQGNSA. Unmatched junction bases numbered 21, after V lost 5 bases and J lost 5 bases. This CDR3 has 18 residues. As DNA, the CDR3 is TGTGCCAGCAGCCCGAGGGTCCCACTAGCGCAGATCGGGGACGAGCAGTACTTC. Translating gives CASSPRVPLAQIGDEQYF.

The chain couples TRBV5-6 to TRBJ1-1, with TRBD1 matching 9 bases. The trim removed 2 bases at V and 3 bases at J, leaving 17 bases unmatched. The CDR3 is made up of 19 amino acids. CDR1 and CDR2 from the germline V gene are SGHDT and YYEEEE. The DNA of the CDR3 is TGTGCCAGCAGCTTCACAGGGGGCGAAGTCCTAACATGGGACACTGAAGCTTTCTTT. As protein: CASSFTGGEVLTWDTEAFF.

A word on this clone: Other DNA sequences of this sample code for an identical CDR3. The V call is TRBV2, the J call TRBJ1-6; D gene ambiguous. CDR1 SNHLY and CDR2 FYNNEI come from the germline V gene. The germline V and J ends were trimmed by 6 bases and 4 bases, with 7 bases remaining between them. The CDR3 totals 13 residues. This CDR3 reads CASRREYNSPLHF. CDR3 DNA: TGTGCCAGCAGGCGGGAGTATAATTCACCCCTCCACTTT.